Listed here are 21 T cell receptor beta chains from one sample, sequenced in a study of shared clonotypes between healthy human individuals. This table comes from immunoSEQ multiplex PCR, and its TCRdb copy is limited to in-frame clones, with some not included. The data hold some 790,000 clones, with approximately 77% observed a single time. Sequenced sample: memory CD4+ T cells sorted from blood. Subset indicated: CD45RA-negative fraction. These receptors all stem from a woman in her twenties or thirties in good health.

The J gene is TRBJ2-3, the V gene TRBV10-1; D remains unclear. Trimming removed 5 bases from V and 8 bases from J, with 11 bases in between. Germline V lookup: CDR1 WNHNN, CDR2 SYGVQD (reference sequence). This CDR3 comprises 12 residues. CDR3 amino acids: CASSQPKGTQYF. CDR3 coding DNA: TGCGCCAGCAGTCAGCCCAAGGGTACGCAGTATTTT.

The V and J genes are TRBV25-1 and TRBJ2-7; D may be TRBD2 (5 bases). Per the germline V gene, CDR1 is MGHDK and CDR2 is SYGVNS. Trimming shortened V by 8 bases and J by 0 bases, and 11 bases separated the two germline ends. This CDR3 contains 13 residues. CDR3 loop: CASERTGSYEQYF. CDR3 coding DNA: TGTGCCAGCGAGAGGACTGGCTCCTACGAGCAGTACTTC.

Points on this clone: The same CDR3 can be traced to other DNA sequences in this sample. The chain has TRBV19 and TRBJ1-2, with unresolved D. Per germline, CDR1 LNHDA and CDR2 SQIVND (reference sequence). This CDR3 has 11 amino acids. Deletions cut 2 bases from V and 6 bases from J, with 4 bases between. The CDR3 region has the DNA TGTGCCAGTAGTATACGGGATGGCTACACCTTC. It translates to CASSIRDGYTF.

The chain has TRBV11-3 and TRBJ2-7; 11 bases fit TRBD2. V lost 5 bases, J lost 7 bases, and 10 bases stayed unmatched. CDR3 size: 15 residues. The germline CDR1 and CDR2 sequences are SGHNT and YENEEA. CDR3 nucleotides: TGTGCCAGCAGCCCAACTAGCGGGAGCATCCAGGAGCAGTACTTC. Amino acids: CASSPTSGSIQEQYF.

The rearrangement links TRBV6-1 to TRBJ2-7; 10 nucleotides match TRBD1. V shed 4 bases, J shed 2 bases, and the junction held 5 bases outside the gene matches. Per germline, CDR1 MNHNS and CDR2 SASEGT. The CDR3 is 15 amino acids. CDR3 in DNA: TGTGCCAGCAGTGGACAGGGGGCAGTTCCCTACGAGCAGTACTTC. Its protein is CASSGQGAVPYEQYF.

CDR3 bases: TGTGCCAGTAGTTGGTCGGGAGTCTCCTACAATGAGCAGTTCTTC. This sequence encodes CASSWSGVSYNEQFF. V is TRBV19 and J is TRBJ2-1, with D possibly being TRBD2 (6 bases). Deletions cut 5 bases from V and 0 bases from J, with 11 bases between. The CDR3 is 15 amino acids. CDR1 is LNHDA and CDR2 is SQIVND in the germline V gene (reference sequence). Variable domain in full (rest from reference TRBV19 and TRBJ2-1): DGGITQSPKYLFRKEGQNVTLSCEQNLNHDAMYWYRQDPGQGLRLIYYSQIVNDFQKGDIAEGYSVSREKKESFPLTVTSAQKNPTAFYLCASSWSGVSYNEQFFGPGTRLTVL.

The chain recombines TRBV19 with TRBJ1-5; D is undetermined. The CDR3 extends over 14 amino acids. Looked up from germline, CDR1 is LNHDA and CDR2 is SQIVND (reference sequence). Trimming took off 8 bases at V and 7 bases at J, with 18 bases between the two ends. The CDR3 DNA sequence: TGTGCCAGTCGAAGCGGGCCGAGCGGGCAGCCCCAGCATTTT. It yields the protein CASRSGPSGQPQHF.

The rearrangement links TRBV11-3 to TRBJ1-1, with D possibly being TRBD1 (5 bases). The V gene lost 1 base and the J gene lost 9 bases, with 9 bases spanning the gap. CDR3 length: 12 amino acids. The germline CDR1 and CDR2 sequences are SGHNT and YENEEA. In DNA, the CDR3 is TGTGCCAGCAGCTTAGTTGTGGGACAAGCTTTCTTT. Amino acid sequence: CASSLVVGQAFF. The full variable domain, rest sourced from reference TRBV11-3 and TRBJ1-1, is EAGVVQSPRYKIIEKKQPVAFWCNPISGHNTLYWYLQNLGQGPELLIRYENEEAVDDSQLPKDRFSAERLKGVDSTLKIQPAELGDSAVYLCASSLVVGQAFFGQGTRLTVV.

This rearrangement joins TRBV27 to TRBJ2-7, with 8 positions matching TRBD2. Looked up from germline, CDR1 is MNHEY and CDR2 is SMNVEV (reference sequence). This CDR3 comprises 14 residues. V was pared by 8 bases and J by 7 bases, with 13 bases of the junction left unmatched. The CDR3 coding sequence is TGTGCCAGCCATCGAAGCGGGAGTTCACGGGAGCAGTACTTC. It is translated as CASHRSGSSREQYF.

The rearrangement links TRBV19 to TRBJ1-2; TRBD1 is a possible D gene (6 bases). With 3 bases removed from V and 8 bases from J, the gap between germline ends came to 16 bases. The CDR3 has 14 amino acids. Germline lookup yields CDR1 LNHDA and CDR2 SQIVND (reference sequence). CDR3 loop: CASSMATGLFGYTF. The CDR3 DNA reads TGTGCCAGTAGTATGGCAACAGGGCTCTTCGGCTACACCTTC.

The CDR3 spells CASSLGQRAADTQYF. CDR3 in DNA: TGCGCCAGCAGCTTGGGACAGCGGGCCGCAGATACGCAGTATTTT. This chain connects TRBV5-1 to TRBJ2-3; TRBD2 might be the D (6 bases). CDR3 length: 15 residues. Germline V gene sequence: CDR1 SGHRS, CDR2 YFSETQ. Trimming cost V 0 bases and J 4 bases, with 12 bases left between them.

With regard to this clone: Other DNA sequences in the same sample also yield this CDR3. This sequence joins TRBV7-2 and TRBJ2-7; 10 bases agree with TRBD1. V was clipped by 6 bases and J by 1 base; unmatched bases: 6. The length of the CDR3 is 15 residues. CDR1 is SGHTA and CDR2 is FQGNSA in the germline V gene. The CDR3 bases are TGTGCCAGCAGTACCGGGACAGGGGCTTCCTACGAGCAGTACTTC. Translation: CASSTGTGASYEQYF.

V and J are TRBV6-5 and TRBJ2-6; D remains ambiguous. The V end was cut by 6 bases, the J end by 0 bases, with 9 bases between. The V gene's germline CDR1 is MNHEY and CDR2 SVGAGI. CDR3 length: 15 residues. CDR3 nucleotide sequence: TGTGCCAGCAGCAGGTATAGCTCTGGGGCCAACGTCCTGACTTTC. Its protein is CASSRYSSGANVLTF.

Notes on this clone: In the same sample, other DNA sequences code for this CDR3. This chain links TRBV5-1 with TRBJ2-7, with no clear D. The CDR3 totals 13 residues. Trimming cost V 0 bases and J 1 base, with 5 bases left between them. The germline CDR1 and CDR2 sequences are SGHRS and YFSETQ. The CDR3 DNA reads TGCGCCAGCAGCTTGGACAGATCCTACGAGCAGTACTTC. Protein product: CASSLDRSYEQYF.

J is TRBJ2-7 and V is TRBV5-1, with D perhaps TRBD1 (5 bases). The CDR3 sequence is 15 residues long. Germline lookup yields CDR1 SGHRS and CDR2 YFSETQ. V was shortened by 0 bases and J by 2 bases, with 12 bases between the two germline ends. DNA of the CDR3: TGCGCCAGCAGCTTGGGGTTGGCACAGGCCTACGAGCAGTACTTC. Amino acid sequence: CASSLGLAQAYEQYF.

The chain recombines TRBV19 with TRBJ2-5; no firm D call. Germline values: CDR1 LNHDA, CDR2 SQIVND (reference sequence). The length of the CDR3 is 15 residues. Trimming shortened V by 1 base and J by 5 bases, and 14 bases separated the two germline ends. In DNA form, the CDR3 reads TGTGCCAGTAGTATAGGCGCGGCGGCCCGTGAGACCCAGTACTTC. Encoded protein: CASSIGAAARETQYF. The complete variable domain, with remaining parts taken from reference TRBV19 and TRBJ2-5, reads DGGITQSPKYLFRKEGQNVTLSCEQNLNHDAMYWYRQDPGQGLRLIYYSQIVNDFQKGDIAEGYSVSREKKESFPLTVTSAQKNPTAFYLCASSIGAAARETQYFGPGTRLLVL.

This clone turned up a few times. The chain has TRBV4-2 and TRBJ1-2, with TRBD1 matching over 9 bases. The germline gives CDR1 LGHNA, CDR2 YNFKEQ. J was trimmed by 7 bases and V by 3 bases; bases with no gene match: 9. The CDR3 consists of 15 residues. CDR3 nucleotides: TGTGCCAGCAGCCAGCCTCTGGGACAGGGTGGTGGCTACACCTTC. Protein: CASSQPLGQGGGYTF.

The chain couples TRBV19 to TRBJ2-1, with 9 nucleotides matching TRBD2. The germline gives CDR1 LNHDA, CDR2 SQIVND (reference sequence). V shed 4 bases and J 0 bases; nucleotides not matched to a gene: 1. The CDR3 totals 15 residues. DNA for the CDR3: TGTGCCAGTAGTAAACTAGCGGGCTCCTACAATGAGCAGTTCTTC. Amino acids: CASSKLAGSYNEQFF.

This clone was counted a few times. The chain carries TRBV5-1 and TRBJ2-5, with D perhaps being TRBD1 or TRBD2 (5 bases each). The germline V gene encodes CDR1 SGHRS and CDR2 YFSETQ. V lost 0 bases to trimming and J lost 2 bases, with 11 bases between them. The CDR3 covers 15 residues. The CDR3 DNA follows: TGCGCCAGCAGCTTGGCCGGGGACCTTCAAGAGACCCAGTACTTC. It encodes CASSLAGDLQETQYF.

This rearrangement joins TRBV28 to TRBJ2-5; 14 nucleotides agree with TRBD2. In germline, CDR1 is MDHEN, CDR2 SYDVKM. The CDR3 totals 15 residues. Trimming at V came to 8 bases and at J to 5 bases, leaving 7 bases not matched to a gene. The CDR3 DNA reads TGTGCCAGCCGGACTAGCGGGAGGTTATGGGAGACCCAGTACTTC. Translated: CASRTSGRLWETQYF.

The V gene is TRBV7-9, the J gene TRBJ1-3, with TRBD1 matching 10 bases. CDR3 size: 14 residues. Germline CDR1 SEHNR, CDR2 FQNEAQ (reference sequence). The V and J ends lost 6 bases and 4 bases, in that order; junction bases with no gene match: 3. The CDR3 DNA reads TGTGCCAGCAGAGACAGGGGGCTCGGAAACACCATATATTTT. Translation: CASRDRGLGNTIYF.